This T cell receptor (beta chain) was captured by sequencing in a study of CD8 T cells in Susac syndrome. Trimming removed 0 bases at V and 0 bases at J, with 6 bases between. The CDR3 has 16 amino acids. The V gene's germline CDR1 is MNHEY and CDR2 SVGAGI. RNA, at roughly 0.45 to 1 ug, was reverse transcribed with random hexamers. TCRdb processed the immunoSEQ multiplex PCR reads anew with MiXCR; each CDR3 protein has one entry. Of about 80,000 distinct CDR3 sequences in the sample, roughly 91% were seen once. Whole-study findings and limits: Where Susac syndrome CD4+ T cell repertoires were concerned, no clonal expansion was evident.

To note about this clonotype: Antigen specificity is unknown.

TEMRA cells were enriched by FACS, while CD8+ and CD4+ T cells were obtained through a negative isolation that was performed magnetically. The clonotype originates from a human donor with Susac syndrome. The chain uses TRBV6-5 and TRBJ2-6; no clear D gene. Sequenced input: CD4+ T cells from PBMCs. The CDR3 loop is CASSYSASSGANVLTF. The CDR3 DNA is TGTGCCAGCAGTTACTCGGCCAGCTCTGGGGCCAACGTCCTGACTTTC.